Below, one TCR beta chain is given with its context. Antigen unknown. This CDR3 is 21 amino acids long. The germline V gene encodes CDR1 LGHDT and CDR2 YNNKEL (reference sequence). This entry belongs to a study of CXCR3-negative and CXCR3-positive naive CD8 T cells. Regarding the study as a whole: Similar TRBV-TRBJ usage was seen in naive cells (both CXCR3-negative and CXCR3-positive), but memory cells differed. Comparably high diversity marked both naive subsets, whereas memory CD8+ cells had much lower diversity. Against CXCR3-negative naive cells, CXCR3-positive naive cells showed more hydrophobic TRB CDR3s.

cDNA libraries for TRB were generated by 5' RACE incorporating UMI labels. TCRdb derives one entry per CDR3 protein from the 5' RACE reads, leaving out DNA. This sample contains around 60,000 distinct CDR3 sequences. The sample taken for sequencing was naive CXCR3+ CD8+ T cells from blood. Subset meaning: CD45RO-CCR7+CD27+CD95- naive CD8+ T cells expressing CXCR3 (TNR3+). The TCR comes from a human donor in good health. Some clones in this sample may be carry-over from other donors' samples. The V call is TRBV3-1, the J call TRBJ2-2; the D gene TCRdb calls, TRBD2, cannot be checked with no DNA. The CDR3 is CASSPYTRLSEKGINTGELFF.